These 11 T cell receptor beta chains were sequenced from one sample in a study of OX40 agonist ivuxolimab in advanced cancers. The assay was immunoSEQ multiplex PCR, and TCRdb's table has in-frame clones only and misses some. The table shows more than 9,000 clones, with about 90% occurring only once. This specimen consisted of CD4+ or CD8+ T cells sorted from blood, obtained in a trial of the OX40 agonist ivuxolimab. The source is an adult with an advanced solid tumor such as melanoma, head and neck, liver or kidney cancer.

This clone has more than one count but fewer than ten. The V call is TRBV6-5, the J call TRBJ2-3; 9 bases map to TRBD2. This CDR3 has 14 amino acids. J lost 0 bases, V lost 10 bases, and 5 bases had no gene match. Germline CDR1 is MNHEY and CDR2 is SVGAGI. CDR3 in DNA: TGTGCCACAGCGGGGGGCACTAGCACAGATACGCAGTATTTT. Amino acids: CATAGGTSTDTQYF.

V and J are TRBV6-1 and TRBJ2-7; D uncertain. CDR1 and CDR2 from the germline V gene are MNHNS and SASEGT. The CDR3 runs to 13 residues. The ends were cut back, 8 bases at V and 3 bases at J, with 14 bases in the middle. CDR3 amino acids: CASYGSSDYEQYF. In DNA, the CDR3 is TGTGCCAGCTATGGATCGTCGGACTACGAGCAGTACTTC.

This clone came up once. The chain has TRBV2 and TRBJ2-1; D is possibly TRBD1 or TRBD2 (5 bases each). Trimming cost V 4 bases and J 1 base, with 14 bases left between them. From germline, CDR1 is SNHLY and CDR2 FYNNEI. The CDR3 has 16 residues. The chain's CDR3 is CASSGVGTPSYNEQFF. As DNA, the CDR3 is TGTGCCAGCAGTGGGGTGGGGACCCCATCCTACAATGAGCAGTTCTTC.

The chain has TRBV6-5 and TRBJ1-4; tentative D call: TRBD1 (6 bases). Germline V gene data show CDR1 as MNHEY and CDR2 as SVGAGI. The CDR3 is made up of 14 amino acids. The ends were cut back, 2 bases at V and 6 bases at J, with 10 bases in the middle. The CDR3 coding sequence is TGTGCCAGCAGTTACAACAGGGTTGATGAAAAACTGTTTTTT. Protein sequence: CASSYNRVDEKLFF.

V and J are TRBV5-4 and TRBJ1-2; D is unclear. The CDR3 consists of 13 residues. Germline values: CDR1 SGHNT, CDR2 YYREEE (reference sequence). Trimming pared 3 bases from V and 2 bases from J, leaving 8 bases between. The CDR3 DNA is TGTGCCAGCAGCTACCAGGAGAACTATGGCTACACCTTC. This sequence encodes CASSYQENYGYTF.

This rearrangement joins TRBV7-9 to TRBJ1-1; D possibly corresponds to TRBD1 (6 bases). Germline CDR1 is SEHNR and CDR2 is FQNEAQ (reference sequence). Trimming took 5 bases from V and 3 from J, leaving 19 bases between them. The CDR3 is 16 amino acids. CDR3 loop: CASSPDRGAQDTEAFF. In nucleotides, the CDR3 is TGTGCCAGCAGCCCCGACCGGGGGGCCCAGGACACTGAAGCTTTCTTT.

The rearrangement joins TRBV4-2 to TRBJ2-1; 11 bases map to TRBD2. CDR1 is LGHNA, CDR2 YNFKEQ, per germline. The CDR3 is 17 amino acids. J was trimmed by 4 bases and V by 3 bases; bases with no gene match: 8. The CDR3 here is CASSHLSGGASYNEQFF. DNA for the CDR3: TGTGCCAGCAGCCACCTTAGCGGGGGGGCCTCGTACAATGAGCAGTTCTTC.

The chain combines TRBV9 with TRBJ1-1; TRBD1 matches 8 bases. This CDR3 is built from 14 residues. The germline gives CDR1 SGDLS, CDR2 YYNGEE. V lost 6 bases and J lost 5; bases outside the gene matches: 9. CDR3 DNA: TGTGCCAGCAAGGAATGGACAGGGCATACTGAAGCTTTCTTT. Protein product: CASKEWTGHTEAFF.

The CDR3 is CASSPPLRVDNEQFF. In DNA form, the CDR3 reads TGTGCCAGCAGCCCCCCTCTGCGGGTCGACAATGAGCAGTTCTTC. The rearrangement links TRBV7-9 to TRBJ2-1; maybe TRBD2 (5 bases). The CDR3 consists of 15 residues. V was shortened by 5 bases and J by 5 bases, with 16 bases between the two germline ends. The germline CDR1 and CDR2 sequences are SEHNR and FQNEAQ (reference sequence). Drawing the rest from reference TRBV7-9 and TRBJ2-1, the complete variable domain is DTGVSQNPRHKITKRGQNVTFRCDPISEHNRLYWYRQTLGQGPEFLTYFQNEAQLEKSRLLSDRFSAERPKGSFSTLEIQRTEQGDSAMYLCASSPPLRVDNEQFFGPGTRLTVL.

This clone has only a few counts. The CDR3 here is CASSVGGQGFSEAFF. CDR3 DNA sequence: TGTGCCAGCAGCGTAGGGGGACAGGGATTTTCGGAGGCTTTCTTT. The chain combines TRBV9 with TRBJ1-1, with TRBD1 matching over 9 bases. V lost 0 bases, J lost 11 bases, and 11 bases stayed unmatched. The CDR3 runs to 15 residues. Germline V gene data show CDR1 as SGDLS and CDR2 as YYNGEE.

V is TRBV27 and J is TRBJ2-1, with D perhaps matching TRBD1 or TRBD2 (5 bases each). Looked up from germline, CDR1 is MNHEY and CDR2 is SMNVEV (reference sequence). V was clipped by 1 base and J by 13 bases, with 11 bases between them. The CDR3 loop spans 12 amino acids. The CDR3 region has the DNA TGTGCCAGCAGTTTATTCGGGACCGACCAGTTCTTC. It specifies CASSLFGTDQFF.